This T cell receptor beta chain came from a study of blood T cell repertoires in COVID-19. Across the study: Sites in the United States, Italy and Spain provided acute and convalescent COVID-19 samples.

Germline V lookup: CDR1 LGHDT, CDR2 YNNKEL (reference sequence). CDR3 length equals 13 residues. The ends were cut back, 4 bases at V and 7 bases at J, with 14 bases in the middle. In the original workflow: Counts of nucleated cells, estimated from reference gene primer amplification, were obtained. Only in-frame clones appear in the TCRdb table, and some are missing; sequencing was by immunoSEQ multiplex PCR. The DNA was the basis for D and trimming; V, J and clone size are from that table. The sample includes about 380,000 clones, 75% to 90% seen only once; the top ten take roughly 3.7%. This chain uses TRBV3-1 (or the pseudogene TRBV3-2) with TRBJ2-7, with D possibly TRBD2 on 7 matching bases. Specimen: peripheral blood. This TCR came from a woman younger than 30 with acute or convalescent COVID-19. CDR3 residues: CASSRGGLGEQYF. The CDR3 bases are TGTGCCAGCAGCCGCGGGGGCCTGGGGGAGCAGTACTTC.